These T cell receptor beta chains were read from a single sample in a study of identical twins. TCRdb itself ran the 5' RACE reads through MiXCR, one entry per CDR3 protein. The sample shows about 150,000 distinct CDR3 sequences, approximately 4% of them seen only once. Sequenced input: memory T cells sorted from blood. The receptor set was obtained from a young man in good health. Each CDR3 is given with its conserved first and last residue. The order of the fields is J gene, CDR3 length, V gene, CDR3 protein.

j_gene: TRBJ2-1
len: 12
v_gene: TRBV4-1
CDR3aa: CASSRTLESQFF

j_gene: TRBJ2-5
len: 16
v_gene: TRBV20-1
CDR3aa: CSARDLRTSVQETQYF

j_gene: TRBJ2-3
len: 14
v_gene: TRBV19
CDR3aa: CASSRDWSTDTQYF

j_gene: TRBJ2-1
len: 19
v_gene: TRBV7-6
CDR3aa: CASSSNPPRPRASYNEQFF

j_gene: TRBJ2-4
len: 16
v_gene: TRBV28
CDR3aa: CASMVFIGGQGNIQYF

j_gene: TRBJ2-1
len: 15
v_gene: TRBV6-2/TRBV6-3
CDR3aa: CASSGGRFAYNEQFF

j_gene: TRBJ2-1
len: 17
v_gene: TRBV20-1
CDR3aa: CSAKVGTSGGLKFEQFF

j_gene: TRBJ2-1
len: 18
v_gene: TRBV10-3
CDR3aa: CAISPLAISGRSIHEQFF

j_gene: TRBJ2-3
len: 16
v_gene: TRBV7-6
CDR3aa: CASSHPGGVSTDTQYF

j_gene: TRBJ1-2
len: 13
v_gene: TRBV29-1
CDR3aa: CSVGGGQNYGYTF

j_gene: TRBJ1-1
len: 15
v_gene: TRBV7-9
CDR3aa: CASSLGGTANTEAFF

j_gene: TRBJ2-1
len: 19
v_gene: TRBV12-3/TRBV12-4
CDR3aa: CASSPGTSGKGGSYNEQFF

j_gene: TRBJ2-1
len: 14
v_gene: TRBV20-1
CDR3aa: CSARRELRNNEQFF

j_gene: TRBJ2-5
len: 15
v_gene: TRBV7-9
CDR3aa: CASSEGQGLGETQYF

j_gene: TRBJ2-1
len: 15
v_gene: TRBV5-1
CDR3aa: CASSLVGGQGNEQFF

j_gene: TRBJ2-5
len: 13
v_gene: TRBV12-3/TRBV12-4
CDR3aa: CASSRNQGETQYF

j_gene: TRBJ1-5
len: 16
v_gene: TRBV20-1
CDR3aa: CSARTAILYSNQPQHF

j_gene: TRBJ2-5
len: 17
v_gene: TRBV20-1
CDR3aa: CSARDHSLGRGGETQYF

j_gene: TRBJ2-2
len: 16
v_gene: TRBV24-1
CDR3aa: CATSDYRGPNTGELFF

j_gene: TRBJ2-5
len: 15
v_gene: TRBV7-6
CDR3aa: CASLQAGGPEETQYF

j_gene: TRBJ2-1
len: 14
v_gene: TRBV20-1
CDR3aa: CSALRASGNHEQFF

j_gene: TRBJ2-1
len: 14
v_gene: TRBV24-1
CDR3aa: CATSSGRALHEQFF

j_gene: TRBJ1-1
len: 14
v_gene: TRBV5-1
CDR3aa: CASSLYSGNTEAFF

j_gene: TRBJ1-1
len: 15
v_gene: TRBV19
CDR3aa: CASSIVQGMNTEAFF

j_gene: TRBJ2-3
len: 11
v_gene: TRBV15
CDR3aa: CATSSSHTQYF

j_gene: TRBJ2-5
len: 13
v_gene: TRBV7-7
CDR3aa: CASSSDRKETQYF

j_gene: TRBJ2-7
len: 14
v_gene: TRBV20-1
CDR3aa: CSASWDPSGREQYF

j_gene: TRBJ2-4
len: 17
v_gene: TRBV5-1
CDR3aa: CASSLAGQGLAKNIQYF

j_gene: TRBJ2-1
len: 14
v_gene: TRBV20-1
CDR3aa: CSVQSPGLNNEQFF

j_gene: TRBJ2-3
len: 14
v_gene: TRBV27
CDR3aa: CASSPLTLPDTQYF

j_gene: TRBJ2-3
len: 17
v_gene: TRBV28
CDR3aa: CASSATSGRAPRSTQYF

j_gene: TRBJ2-3
len: 14
v_gene: TRBV20-1
CDR3aa: CSAGGGHHTDTQYF

j_gene: TRBJ2-7
len: 13
v_gene: TRBV18
CDR3aa: CASSLATPYEQYF

j_gene: TRBJ1-1
len: 15
v_gene: TRBV7-9
CDR3aa: CASSLFNAWNTEAFF

j_gene: TRBJ2-1
len: 13
v_gene: TRBV29-1
CDR3aa: CSVAPGRGNEQFF

j_gene: TRBJ1-2
len: 18
v_gene: TRBV11-2
CDR3aa: CASSLGLSGRQGGNGYTF

j_gene: TRBJ1-1
len: 15
v_gene: TRBV9
CDR3aa: CASSVGQGKYTEAFF

j_gene: TRBJ2-1
len: 13
v_gene: TRBV20-1
CDR3aa: CSALDGLYMEQFF

j_gene: TRBJ2-4
len: 15
v_gene: TRBV12-5
CDR3aa: CASGLPQGSKNIQYF

j_gene: TRBJ2-1
len: 14
v_gene: TRBV29-1
CDR3aa: CSVSAQSSYNEQFF

j_gene: TRBJ2-1
len: 14
v_gene: TRBV2
CDR3aa: CASSPTEIYNEQFF

j_gene: TRBJ2-1
len: 14
v_gene: TRBV29-1
CDR3aa: CSVSRGSGRDEQFF

j_gene: TRBJ2-7
len: 16
v_gene: TRBV7-8
CDR3aa: CASSPTSRGGAYEQYF

j_gene: TRBJ1-2
len: 15
v_gene: TRBV3-1
CDR3aa: CASSQYSALNYGYTF

j_gene: TRBJ2-5
len: 16
v_gene: TRBV7-9
CDR3aa: CASSSVSGGPQETQYF

j_gene: TRBJ1-1
len: 17
v_gene: TRBV20-1
CDR3aa: CSAPPGQGGTQNTEAFF

j_gene: TRBJ2-2
len: 14
v_gene: TRBV19
CDR3aa: CASSIRGSAGELFF

j_gene: TRBJ1-2
len: 13
v_gene: TRBV6-5
CDR3aa: CASSYWQDYGYTF

j_gene: TRBJ2-5
len: 16
v_gene: TRBV7-2
CDR3aa: CASSLNGGGKAETQYF

j_gene: TRBJ2-5
len: 15
v_gene: TRBV7-2
CDR3aa: CASSSTRRGVGTQYF

j_gene: TRBJ2-2
len: 16
v_gene: TRBV7-2
CDR3aa: CASSSPGPAGTGELFF

j_gene: TRBJ2-1
len: 13
v_gene: TRBV4-3
CDR3aa: CASSQGLFYEQFF

j_gene: TRBJ2-1
len: 21
v_gene: TRBV6-2/TRBV6-3
CDR3aa: CASSYSKGGGSLAGPRQWQFF

j_gene: TRBJ2-5
len: 11
v_gene: TRBV20-1
CDR3aa: CSARSGETQYF

j_gene: TRBJ2-1
len: 15
v_gene: TRBV5-1
CDR3aa: CASSWRREATDEQFF

j_gene: TRBJ2-1
len: 13
v_gene: TRBV14
CDR3aa: CASSGQHYNEQFF

j_gene: TRBJ1-5
len: 14
v_gene: TRBV5-5
CDR3aa: CASSPGSYNQPQHF